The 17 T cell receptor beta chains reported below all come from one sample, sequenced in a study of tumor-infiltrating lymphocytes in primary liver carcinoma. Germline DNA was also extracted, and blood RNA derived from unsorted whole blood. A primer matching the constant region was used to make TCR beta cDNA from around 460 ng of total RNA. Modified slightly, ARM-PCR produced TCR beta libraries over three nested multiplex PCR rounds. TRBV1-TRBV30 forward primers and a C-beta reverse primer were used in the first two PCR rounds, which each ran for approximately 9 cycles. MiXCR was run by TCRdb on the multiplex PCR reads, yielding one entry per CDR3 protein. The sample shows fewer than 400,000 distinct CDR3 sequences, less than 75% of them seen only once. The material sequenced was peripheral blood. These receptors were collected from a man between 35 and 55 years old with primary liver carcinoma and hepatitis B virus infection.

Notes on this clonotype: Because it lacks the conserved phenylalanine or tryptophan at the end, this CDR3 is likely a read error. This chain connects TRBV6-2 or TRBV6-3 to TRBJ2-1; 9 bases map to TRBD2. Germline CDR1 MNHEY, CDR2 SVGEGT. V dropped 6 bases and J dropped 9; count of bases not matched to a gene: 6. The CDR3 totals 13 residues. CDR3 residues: CASRISGRTEQFL. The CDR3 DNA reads TGTGCCAGCAGGATTAGCGGGAGAACTGAGCAGTTCCTC.

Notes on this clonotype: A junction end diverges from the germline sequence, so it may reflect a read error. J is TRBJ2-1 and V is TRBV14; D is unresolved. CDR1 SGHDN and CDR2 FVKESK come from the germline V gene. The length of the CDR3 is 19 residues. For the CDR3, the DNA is TGTGCCAGTAGCCAAGGCTCATCGGGTTGGCTAGTGGGGAACAATGAGCAGTTCTTC. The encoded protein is CASSQGSSGWLVGNNEQFF.

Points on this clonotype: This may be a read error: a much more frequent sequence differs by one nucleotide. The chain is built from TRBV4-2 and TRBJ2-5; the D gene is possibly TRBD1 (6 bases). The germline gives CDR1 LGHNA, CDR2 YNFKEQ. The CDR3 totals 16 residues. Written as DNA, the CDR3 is TGTGCCAGCAACCAAGCCCTGGGACGCGGACAGGAGACCCAGTACTTC. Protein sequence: CASNQALGRGQETQYF.

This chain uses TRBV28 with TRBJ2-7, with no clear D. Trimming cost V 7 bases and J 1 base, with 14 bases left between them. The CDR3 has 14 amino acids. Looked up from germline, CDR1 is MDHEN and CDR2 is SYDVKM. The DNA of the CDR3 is TGTGCCAGCACCAATATATCAACTTCCTACGAGCAGTACTTC. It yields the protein CASTNISTSYEQYF.

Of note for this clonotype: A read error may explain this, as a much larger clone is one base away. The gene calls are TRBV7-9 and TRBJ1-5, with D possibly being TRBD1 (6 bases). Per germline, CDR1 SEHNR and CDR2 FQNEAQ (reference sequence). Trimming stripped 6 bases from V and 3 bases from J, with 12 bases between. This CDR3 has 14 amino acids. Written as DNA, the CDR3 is TGTGCCAGCAGTTCGGACAGCTACAATCAGCCCCAGCATTTT. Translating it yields CASSSDSYNQPQHF.

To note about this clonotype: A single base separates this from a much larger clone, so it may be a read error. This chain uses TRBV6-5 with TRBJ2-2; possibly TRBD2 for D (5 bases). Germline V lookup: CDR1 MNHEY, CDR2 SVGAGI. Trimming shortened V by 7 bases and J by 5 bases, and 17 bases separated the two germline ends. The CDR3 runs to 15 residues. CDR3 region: CASTFARARTGELFF. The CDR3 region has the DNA TGTGCCAGCACCTTCGCGAGGGCCCGAACCGGGGAGCTGTTTTTT.

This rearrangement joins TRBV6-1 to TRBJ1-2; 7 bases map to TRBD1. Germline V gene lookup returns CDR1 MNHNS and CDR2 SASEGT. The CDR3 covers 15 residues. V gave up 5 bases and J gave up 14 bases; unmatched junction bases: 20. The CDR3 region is CASSPSTGSHLLGTF. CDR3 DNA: TGTGCCAGCAGTCCCTCGACAGGGTCCCATCTCCTAGGGACCTTC.

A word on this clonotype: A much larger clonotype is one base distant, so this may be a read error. The CDR3, as DNA: TGTGCCAGCAGCTTAGCGACAGGGTGGCAAGAGACCCATTACTTC. This codes for CASSLATGWQETHYF. The V and J genes are TRBV7-9 and TRBJ2-5, with 7 positions matching TRBD1. Germline CDR1 SEHNR, CDR2 FQNEAQ (reference sequence). The CDR3 covers 15 residues.

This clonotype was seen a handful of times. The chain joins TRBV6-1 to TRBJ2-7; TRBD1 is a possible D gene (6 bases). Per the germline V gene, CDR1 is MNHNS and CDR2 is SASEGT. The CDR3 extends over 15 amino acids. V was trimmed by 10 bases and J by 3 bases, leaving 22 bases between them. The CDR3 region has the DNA TGTGCCACCAGGAGGTTGGACAGCAGTGACTACGAGCAGTACTTC. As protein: CATRRLDSSDYEQYF.

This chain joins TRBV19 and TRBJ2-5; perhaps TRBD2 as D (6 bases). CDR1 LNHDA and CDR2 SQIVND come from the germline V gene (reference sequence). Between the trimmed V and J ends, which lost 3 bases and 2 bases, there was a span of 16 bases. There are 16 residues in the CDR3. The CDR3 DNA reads TGTGCCAGTAGTATCTCCCCGCCAGGGAGGCAAGAGACCCAGTACTTC. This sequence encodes CASSISPPGRQETQYF.

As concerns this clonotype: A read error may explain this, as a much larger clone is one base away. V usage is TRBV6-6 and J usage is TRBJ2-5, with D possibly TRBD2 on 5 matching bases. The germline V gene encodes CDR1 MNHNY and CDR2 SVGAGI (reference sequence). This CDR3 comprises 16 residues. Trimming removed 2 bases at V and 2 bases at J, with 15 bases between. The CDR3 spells CASSYPIGGRQETQYF. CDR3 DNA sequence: TGTGCCAGCAGTTACCCGATTGGAGGCAGGCAAGAGACCCAGTACTTC.

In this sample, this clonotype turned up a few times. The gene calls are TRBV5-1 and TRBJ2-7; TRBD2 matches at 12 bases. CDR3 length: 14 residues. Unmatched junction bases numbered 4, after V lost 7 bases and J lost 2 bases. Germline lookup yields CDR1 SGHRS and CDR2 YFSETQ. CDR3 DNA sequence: TGCGCCAGCCGGACTAGCGGGGATACCTACGAGCAGTACTTC. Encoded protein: CASRTSGDTYEQYF.

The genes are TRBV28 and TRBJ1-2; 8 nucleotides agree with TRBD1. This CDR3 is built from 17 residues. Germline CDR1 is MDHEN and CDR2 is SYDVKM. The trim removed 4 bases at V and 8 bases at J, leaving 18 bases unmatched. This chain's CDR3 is CASSSYDGTGDRLGYTF. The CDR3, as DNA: TGTGCCAGCAGTTCGTACGATGGGACAGGCGACCGACTAGGCTACACCTTC.

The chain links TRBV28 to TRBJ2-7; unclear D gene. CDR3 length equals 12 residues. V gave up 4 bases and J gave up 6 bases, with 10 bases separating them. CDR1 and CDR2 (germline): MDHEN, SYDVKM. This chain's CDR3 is CASSSNLGEQYF. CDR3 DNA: TGTGCCAGCAGTTCCAATTTAGGCGAGCAGTACTTC.

CDR3: CASRTGTGSGELFF. The CDR3 region has the DNA TGTGCCAGCAGGACTGGGACAGGGTCGGGGGAGCTGTTTTTT. This rearrangement joins TRBV6-1 to TRBJ2-2, with TRBD1 identical over 9 bases. This CDR3 is built from 14 residues. The V and J ends lost 6 bases and 8 bases, in that order; junction bases with no gene match: 7. Germline assignment: CDR1 MNHNS and CDR2 SASEGT.

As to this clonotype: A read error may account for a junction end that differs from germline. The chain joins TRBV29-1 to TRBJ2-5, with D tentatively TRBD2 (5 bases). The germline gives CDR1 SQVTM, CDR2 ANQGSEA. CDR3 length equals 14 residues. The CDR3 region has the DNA TGCAACGTTGAGGGTAGAGAGAGAATCGAGACCCAGTACTTC. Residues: CNVEGRERIETQYF.

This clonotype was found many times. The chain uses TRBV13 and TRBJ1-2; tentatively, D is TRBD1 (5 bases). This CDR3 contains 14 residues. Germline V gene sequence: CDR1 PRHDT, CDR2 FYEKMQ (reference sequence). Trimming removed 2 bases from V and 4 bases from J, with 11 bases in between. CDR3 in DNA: TGTGCCAGCAGCTTACGGGGCAGGCCCTATGGCTACACCTTC. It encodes CASSLRGRPYGYTF.